Listed below are T cell receptor beta chains from one sample, sequenced in a study of blood T cell repertoires in COVID-19. The data were produced by immunoSEQ multiplex PCR, yet TCRdb's version contains in-frame clones alone and is incomplete. The sample shows under 300,000 clones, under 85% of them seen only once. Sequencing was done on a sample of peripheral blood. The receptor source for this set is a human donor in a cohort sampled during active COVID-19. Each CDR3 is given with its conserved first and last residue. Fields, in order: V gene, J gene, clone size, D gene, CDR3 protein, CDR3 DNA. A D gene is named only where the DNA matches it firmly. Size is omitted from some rows. Given values are once, few, many or a class for expanded clones.

>TRBV29-1|TRBJ1-4|-|-
CSVGGGNNEKLFF
TGCAGCGTTGGGGGGGGCAATAATGAAAAACTGTTTTTT
>TRBV6-2/TRBV6-3|TRBJ2-7|-|-
CASSQGGAETYEQYF
TGTGCCAGCAGTCAAGGTGGGGCAGAAACCTACGAGCAGTACTTC
>TRBV27|TRBJ2-1|-|-
CASSLGGYNEQFF
TGTGCCAGCAGTTTAGGCGGATACAATGAGCAGTTCTTC
>TRBV11-3|TRBJ2-1|-|TRBD1
CASSPTGAARLSSYNEQFF
TGTGCCAGCAGCCCGACAGGGGCAGCCCGTCTGAGCTCCTACAATGAGCAGTTCTTC
>TRBV29-1|TRBJ1-1|-|-
CSVKGGRSNTEAFF
TGCAGCGTTAAGGGAGGGAGGTCCAACACTGAAGCTTTCTTT
>TRBV12-5|TRBJ2-3|-|-
CASGLWRGPDRTSTDTQYF
TGTGCTAGTGGTTTGTGGCGGGGGCCCGATCGTACTAGCACAGATACGCAGTATTTT
>TRBV28|TRBJ1-5|-|TRBD1
CASTPSGQGNQPQHF
TGTGCCAGCACCCCCTCGGGACAGGGTAATCAGCCCCAGCATTTT
>TRBV25-1|TRBJ2-3|-|-
CASSGVRLDTQYF
TGTGCCAGCAGTGGAGTGCGGTTGGATACGCAGTATTTT
>TRBV12-3/TRBV12-4|TRBJ1-1|-|TRBD1
CASGQGPNTEAFF
TGTGCCAGCGGACAGGGACCGAACACTGAAGCTTTCTTT
>TRBV15|TRBJ1-4|-|-
CATSRDLGREKLFF
TGTGCCACCAGCAGAGACCTAGGCCGGGAAAAACTGTTTTTT
>TRBV5-1|TRBJ1-2|-|-
CATAREGHHGYTF
TGCGCCACCGCCAGAGAGGGACATCATGGCTACACCTTC
>TRBV27|TRBJ2-1|-|-
CASSLGRDLYNEQFF
TGTGCCAGCAGTTTAGGCAGGGACTTGTACAATGAGCAGTTCTTC
>TRBV19|TRBJ2-1|-|TRBD2
CASSSRPLGSGMGNEQFF
TGTGCCAGTAGTTCAAGACCCCTTGGGAGCGGGATGGGCAATGAGCAGTTCTTC
>TRBV5-6|TRBJ1-1|-|-
CASSLGLRQGKTEAFF
TGTGCCAGCAGCTTGGGGCTCCGACAAGGAAAAACTGAAGCTTTCTTT
>TRBV11-2|TRBJ2-7|once|TRBD1
CASSLDRISSYEQYF
TGTGCCAGCAGCTTGGACAGGATCAGCTCCTACGAGCAGTACTTC
>TRBV28|TRBJ1-4|-|-
CASSFAGERSREKLFF
TGTGCCAGCAGTTTCGCCGGGGAGAGGTCGCGGGAAAAACTGTTTTTT
>TRBV19|TRBJ2-7|-|TRBD1
CASSMDRAGYEQYF
TGTGCCAGTAGTATGGACAGGGCCGGCTACGAGCAGTACTTC
>TRBV6-5|TRBJ2-3|-|TRBD2
CASSRGSGTTDTQYF
TGTGCCAGCAGTCGGGGTAGCGGGACCACAGATACGCAGTATTTT
>TRBV10-1|TRBJ2-1|-|-
CASSSLRGSSISSGSYNEQFF
TGCGCCAGCAGCTCTCTTAGGGGGTCCTCTATCTCATCGGGATCCTACAATGAGCAGTTCTTC
>TRBV5-1|TRBJ2-2|-|-
CASSLPQGSTGELFF
TGCGCCAGCAGCTTGCCCCAGGGCTCTACCGGGGAGCTGTTTTTT
>TRBV19|TRBJ2-1|-|-
CASSSGGQGGHNEQFF
TGTGCCAGTAGTTCCGGCGGTCAGGGGGGACACAATGAGCAGTTCTTC
>TRBV18|TRBJ2-7|-|TRBD1
CASSPRQGNRLYEQYF
TGTGCCAGCTCACCTAGACAGGGGAACAGGCTATACGAGCAGTACTTC
>TRBV7-9|TRBJ2-7|-|-
CASNPGGIGEQYF
TGTGCCAGCAACCCTGGGGGGATAGGGGAGCAGTACTTC
>TRBV3-1/TRBV3-2|TRBJ2-5|once|TRBD2
CASSQGGGLGQETQYF
TGTGCCAGCAGCCAAGGGGGAGGGTTAGGCCAAGAGACCCAGTACTTC
>TRBV30|TRBJ1-3|-|-
CAWSNGASGNTIYF
TGTGCCTGGAGTAACGGAGCCTCTGGAAACACCATATATTTT
>TRBV28|TRBJ2-7|-|TRBD2
CASRTTNLAGGRYEQYF
TGTGCCAGCAGGACGACAAACCTAGCGGGAGGGAGGTACGAGCAGTACTTC
>TRBV5-1|TRBJ1-1|-|-
CASSSVGGSEAFF
TGCGCCAGCAGCTCGGTCGGGGGGTCTGAAGCTTTCTTT
>TRBV5-6|TRBJ2-1|-|-
CASSPAPTGIYNEQFF
TGTGCCAGCAGCCCGGCCCCGACAGGAATCTACAATGAGCAGTTCTTC
>TRBV28|TRBJ1-5|-|-
CASSSPYQPQHF
TGTGCCAGCAGTTCCCCCTATCAGCCCCAGCATTTT
>TRBV5-1|TRBJ2-4|few|TRBD1
CASSSWDRGYPNIQYF
TGCGCCAGCAGCTCATGGGACAGGGGTTATCCAAACATTCAGTACTTC
>TRBV25-1|TRBJ1-5|-|-
CASSEMSHYYSNQPQHF
TGTGCCAGCAGTGAAATGAGTCATTACTATAGCAATCAGCCCCAGCATTTT
>TRBV14|TRBJ2-7|-|-
CASSQSGSYEQYF
TGTGCCAGCAGCCAATCAGGAAGCTACGAGCAGTACTTC
>TRBV27|TRBJ2-1|-|-
CASSLFGLNEQFF
TGTGCCAGCAGTTTATTCGGACTGAATGAGCAGTTCTTC
>TRBV2|TRBJ1-1|-|-
CASRREMNTEAFF
TGTGCCAGCCGCCGGGAGATGAACACTGAAGCTTTCTTT
>TRBV4-1|TRBJ1-5|few|TRBD1
CASSQHRGNSNQPQHF
TGCGCCAGCAGCCAGCACAGGGGAAATAGCAATCAGCCCCAGCATTTT
>TRBV3-1/TRBV3-2|TRBJ2-6|-|-
CASSQGLAQFSSGANVLTF
TGTGCCAGCAGCCAGGGTCTAGCACAGTTTAGCTCTGGGGCCAACGTCCTGACTTTC
>TRBV4-1|TRBJ2-6|-|-
CASSPVTMSSGANVLTF
TGCGCCAGCAGCCCGGTGACAATGAGCTCTGGGGCCAACGTCCTGACTTTC
>TRBV3-1/TRBV3-2|TRBJ2-5|-|TRBD2
CASSQGGLAETQYF
TGTGCCAGCAGCCAAGGGGGACTAGCAGAGACCCAGTACTTC
>TRBV2|TRBJ2-1|-|TRBD1
CASSTDRGPYNEQFF
TGTGCCAGCAGTACGGACAGGGGACCCTACAATGAGCAGTTCTTC
>TRBV27|TRBJ1-4|few|TRBD1
CASRAGQINEKLFF
TGTGCCAGCAGGGCGGGACAGATTAATGAAAAACTGTTTTTT
>TRBV27|TRBJ2-7|-|-
CASSSILRFFEQYF
TGTGCCAGCAGTTCCATTCTCAGGTTCTTCGAGCAGTACTTC
>TRBV28|TRBJ1-2|-|TRBD1
CASGTSPGGITF
TGTGCCAGCGGTACTTCCCCAGGGGGCATTACCTTC
>TRBV5-1|TRBJ2-7|-|TRBD1
CASSLPGQDYEQYF
TGCGCCAGCAGCTTACCGGGACAGGACTACGAGCAGTACTTC
>TRBV12-3/TRBV12-4|TRBJ2-4|-|TRBD1
CASSPTGDIQYF
TGTGCCAGCAGCCCGACAGGGGACATTCAGTACTTC